This T cell receptor (beta chain) was identified in a study of Ad26.COV2.S vaccination and SARS-CoV-2 variants. This clone was seen more than once but under ten times. Its target is not known. Study findings and constraints: Spike-specific responses of CD8+ and CD4+ T cells were reported to display substantial breadth after vaccination. Measurements of TCR breadth and depth may have given underestimates of the total T cell responses.

V lost 5 bases and J lost 1, with 14 bases in between. Per germline, CDR1 LNHDA and CDR2 SQIVND (reference sequence). CDR3 size: 15 residues. Method: immunoSEQ multiplex PCR; TCRdb's copy keeps in-frame clones and lacks some. The sample includes 350,000 to 450,000 clones, around 92% of them seen just once. This clonotype was sampled from a human donor who had recovered from COVID-19. The chain combines TRBV19 with TRBJ1-1; D is undetermined. Sequences were derived from peripheral blood, sampled after recovery from COVID-19. The CDR3 here is CASSLSLLENTEAFF. The CDR3 region has the DNA TGTGCCAGTAGTCTCTCCCTCCTTGAGAACACTGAAGCTTTCTTT.